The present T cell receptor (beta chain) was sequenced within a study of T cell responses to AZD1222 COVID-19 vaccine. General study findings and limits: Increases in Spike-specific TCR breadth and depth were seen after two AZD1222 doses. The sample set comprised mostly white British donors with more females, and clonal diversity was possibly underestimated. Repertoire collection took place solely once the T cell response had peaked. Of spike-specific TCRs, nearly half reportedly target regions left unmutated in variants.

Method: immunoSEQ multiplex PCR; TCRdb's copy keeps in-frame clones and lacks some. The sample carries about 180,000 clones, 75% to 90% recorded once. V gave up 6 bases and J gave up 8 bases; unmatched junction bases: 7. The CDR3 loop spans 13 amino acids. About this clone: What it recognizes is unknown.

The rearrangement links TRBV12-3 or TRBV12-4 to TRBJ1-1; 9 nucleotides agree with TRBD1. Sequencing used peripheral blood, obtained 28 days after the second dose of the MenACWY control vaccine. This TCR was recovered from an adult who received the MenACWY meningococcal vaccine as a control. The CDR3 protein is CASRTTGGAEAFF. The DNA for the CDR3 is TGTGCCAGCAGAACGACAGGGGGAGCAGAAGCTTTCTTT.